The entry that follows covers one T cell receptor (beta chain) sequence. The target antigen is unknown. Fresh peripheral blood, approximately 10 ml, yielded the PBMCs. Amplification of TCR beta CDR3 regions was performed using RNA transcripts as template. Using the HTBI primer set, a first-round RT-PCR was run on the TCR CDR3. Via MiXCR, TCRdb re-called the multiplex PCR reads, giving one row per CDR3 protein. Of 500,000 to 650,000 distinct CDR3 sequences detected, roughly 15% appear once; the ten largest clones hold approximately 15%. The data were obtained in a study of T cells in Graves' hyperthyroidism and ophthalmopathy. Broader study findings: Ophthalmopathy and stable hyperthyroidism were told apart by a 13 V-J model. Median prediction lead before ophthalmopathy onset was six to eight months with the model.

Germline V gene lookup returns CDR1 DFQATT and CDR2 SNEGSKA (reference sequence). This CDR3 comprises 16 residues. The V gene lost 0 bases and the J gene lost 6 bases, with 17 bases spanning the gap. The sequence was collected from a woman in her 40s with Graves' hyperthyroidism. Sequenced material: blood. This chain joins TRBV20-1 and TRBJ2-2; D is unresolved. The CDR3 reads CSARDPRLADAGELFF. The CDR3 DNA sequence: TGCAGTGCTAGAGATCCGAGGCTGGCCGATGCCGGGGAGCTGTTTTTT.